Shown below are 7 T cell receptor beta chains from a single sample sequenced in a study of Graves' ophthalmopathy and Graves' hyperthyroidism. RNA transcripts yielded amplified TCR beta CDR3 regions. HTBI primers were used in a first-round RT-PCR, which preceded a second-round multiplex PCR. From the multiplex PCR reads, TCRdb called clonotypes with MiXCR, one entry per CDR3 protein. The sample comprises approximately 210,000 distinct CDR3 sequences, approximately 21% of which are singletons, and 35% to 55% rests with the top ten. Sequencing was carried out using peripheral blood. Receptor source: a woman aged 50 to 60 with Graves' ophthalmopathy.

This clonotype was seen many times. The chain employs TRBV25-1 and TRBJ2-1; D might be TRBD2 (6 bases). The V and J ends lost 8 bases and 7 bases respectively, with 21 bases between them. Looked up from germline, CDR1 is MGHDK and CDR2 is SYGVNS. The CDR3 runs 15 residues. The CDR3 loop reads CASAAPRLVGNEQFF. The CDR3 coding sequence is TGTGCCAGCGCCGCCCCACGACTAGTCGGAAATGAGCAGTTCTTC.

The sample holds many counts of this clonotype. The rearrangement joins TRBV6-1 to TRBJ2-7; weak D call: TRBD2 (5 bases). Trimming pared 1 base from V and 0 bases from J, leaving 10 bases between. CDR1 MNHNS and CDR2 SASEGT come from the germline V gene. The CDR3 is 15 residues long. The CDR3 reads CASSEDGRYSYEQYF. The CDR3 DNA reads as TGTGCCAGCAGTGAAGATGGGAGATACTCCTACGAGCAGTACTTC.

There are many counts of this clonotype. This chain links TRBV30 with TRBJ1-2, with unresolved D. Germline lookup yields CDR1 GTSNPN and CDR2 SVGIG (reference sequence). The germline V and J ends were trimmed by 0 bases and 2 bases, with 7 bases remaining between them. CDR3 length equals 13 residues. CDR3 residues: CAWSVAGNYGYTF. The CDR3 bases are TGTGCCTGGAGTGTAGCGGGGAACTATGGCTACACCTTC.

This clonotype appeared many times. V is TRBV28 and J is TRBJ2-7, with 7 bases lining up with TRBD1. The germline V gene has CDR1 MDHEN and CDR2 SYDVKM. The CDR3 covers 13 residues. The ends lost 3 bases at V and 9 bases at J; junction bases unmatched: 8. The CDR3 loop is CASSFQGVGRQYF. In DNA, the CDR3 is TGTGCCAGCAGTTTTCAGGGGGTCGGTAGGCAGTACTTC.

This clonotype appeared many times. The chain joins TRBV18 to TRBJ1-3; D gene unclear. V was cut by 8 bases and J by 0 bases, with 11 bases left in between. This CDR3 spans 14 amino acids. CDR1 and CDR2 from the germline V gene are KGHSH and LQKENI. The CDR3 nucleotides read TGTGCCAGCGCGGAGGCCTCCTCTGGAAACACCATATATTTT. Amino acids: CASAEASSGNTIYF.

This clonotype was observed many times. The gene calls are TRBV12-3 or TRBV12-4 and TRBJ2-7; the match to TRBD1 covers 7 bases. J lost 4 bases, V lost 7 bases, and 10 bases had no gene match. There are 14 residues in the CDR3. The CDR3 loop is CASTSRTGIYEQYF. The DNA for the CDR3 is TGTGCCAGCACCTCCCGGACAGGAATTTACGAGCAGTACTTC.

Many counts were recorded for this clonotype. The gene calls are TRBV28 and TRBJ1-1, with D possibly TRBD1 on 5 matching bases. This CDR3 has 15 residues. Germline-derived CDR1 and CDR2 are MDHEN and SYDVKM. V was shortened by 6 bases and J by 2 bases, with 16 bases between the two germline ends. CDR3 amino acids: CASRPMVGTNTEAFF. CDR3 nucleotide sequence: TGTGCCAGCAGGCCCATGGTGGGGACTAACACTGAAGCTTTCTTT.